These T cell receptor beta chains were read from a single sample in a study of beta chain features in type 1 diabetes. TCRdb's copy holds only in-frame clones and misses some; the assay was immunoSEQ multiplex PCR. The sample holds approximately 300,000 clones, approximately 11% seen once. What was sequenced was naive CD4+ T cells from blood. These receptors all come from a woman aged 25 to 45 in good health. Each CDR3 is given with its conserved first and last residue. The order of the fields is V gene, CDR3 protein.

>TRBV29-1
CSGSRQGAADTQYF
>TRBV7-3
CASSLIAGGPTDTQYF
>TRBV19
CASSIQKTRAPGELFF
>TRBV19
CASSSIRGITEAFF
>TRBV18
CASSLHSSGSEQFF
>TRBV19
CASSILAGGQETQYF
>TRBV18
CASSSNRGEQYF
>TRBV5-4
CASTMTASNQPQHF
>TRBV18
CASSPPVKGGETQYF
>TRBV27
CASSLFPRSETQYF
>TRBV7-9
CASSTGSASGRRSSYEQYF
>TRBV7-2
CASSPQGQGIYGYTF
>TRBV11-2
CASSPAGAGGTYF
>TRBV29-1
CSVDRDYEQYF
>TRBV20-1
CSASGADTQYF
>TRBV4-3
CASSQDLGTSVYNEQFF
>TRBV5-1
CASSLGLADYYEQYF
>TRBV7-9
CASSPDRGLAGVSYEQYF
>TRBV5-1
CASSQDSTDTQYF
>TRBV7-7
CASSLSGSVNEQFF
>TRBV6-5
CASSVRDRYEQYF
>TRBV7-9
CASSLAGAADTQYF
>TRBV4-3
CASSQGYRGEDYQPQHF
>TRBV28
CASRLSGAYEQYF
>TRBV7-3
CASSVGLQEEFF